The clone carrying this T cell receptor beta chain has a handful of counts. These data originate in a study of T cell repertoires in cytomegalovirus infection. CDR1 and CDR2 (germline): DFQATT, SNEGSKA (reference sequence). J lost 10 bases, V lost 0 bases, and 2 bases had no gene match. The CDR3 runs 14 residues. TCRdb reprocessed the reads via MiXCR and lists one record per CDR3 protein. The sample has around 330,000 distinct CDR3 sequences, about a sixth seen once. This TCR derives from a human donor in good health (CMV status not recorded). Some clones in this sample may be carry-over from other donors' samples. The gene calls are TRBV20-1 and TRBJ2-1, with 14 positions matching TRBD2. Sequencing input: PBMCs. The CDR3 nucleotides read TGCAGTGCTAGAGAGAGGACTAGCGGGGGGGAGCAGTTCTTC. Translating it yields CSARERTSGGEQFF.